One sample yielded the 5 T cell receptor beta chains listed below, sequenced in a study of shared clonotypes between healthy human individuals. It was CD45RO-negative cells, positively selected for CCR7, that made up naive CD8 cells, with terminally differentiated effector memory CD45RA+ cells excluded. TCRdb's copy holds only in-frame clones and misses some; the assay was immunoSEQ multiplex PCR. The data hold more than 550,000 clones, with 90% to 95% observed a single time. Specimen: naive CD8+ T cells sorted from blood. Every receptor here comes from a man aged 30 to 45 in good health.

The V gene is TRBV7-8, the J gene TRBJ2-1; TRBD2 matches at 14 bases. Germline trimming cut 4 bases from V and 7 bases from J; bases unmatched to any gene: 3. Germline-derived CDR1 and CDR2 are SGHVS and FQNEAQ. The CDR3 sequence is 15 residues long. CDR3: CASSSGLAGVNEQFF. CDR3 nucleotides: TGTGCCAGCAGCTCGGGACTAGCGGGAGTTAATGAGCAGTTCTTC.

The chain couples TRBV11-2 to TRBJ2-2, with 8 bases identical to TRBD1. The germline CDR1 and CDR2 sequences are SGHAT and FQNNGV. V dropped 4 bases and J dropped 4; count of bases not matched to a gene: 8. This CDR3 region has 16 residues. CDR3 loop: CASSYGQGGITGELFF. DNA for the CDR3: TGTGCCAGCAGCTACGGACAGGGTGGGATCACCGGGGAGCTGTTTTTT.

In the case of this clone: The junction and the germline gene differ at one end; a read error may be behind it. The rearrangement links TRBV7-7 to TRBJ2-2; D may correspond to TRBD1 or TRBD2 (5 bases each). Germline V gene lookup returns CDR1 SSHAT and CDR2 FNYEAQ (reference sequence). The CDR3 contains 13 residues. The CDR3 DNA is TGTGCTAGCAGCGTCGGGGCCGACGGGGAGCTGTTTTTT. This sequence encodes CASSVGADGELFF.

This clone was seen ten or more times. In nucleotides, the CDR3 is TGTGCCTGGAGTGTATACGCAGGGGAGATTGCGAACACCGGGGAGCTGTTTTTT. Its translation: CAWSVYAGEIANTGELFF. V and J are TRBV30 and TRBJ2-2; D is possibly TRBD1 (6 bases). The germline V gene has CDR1 GTSNPN and CDR2 SVGIG (reference sequence). The ends were cut back, 0 bases at V and 0 bases at J, with 17 bases in the middle. CDR3 length: 18 amino acids.

This clone was detected only once. This chain joins TRBV5-6 and TRBJ1-1; D perhaps matches TRBD1 (5 bases). Germline V gene data show CDR1 as SGHDT and CDR2 as YYEEEE. V shed 1 base and J shed 3 bases, with 10 bases lying between them. The CDR3 consists of 14 residues. The DNA for the CDR3 is TGTGCCAGCAGCTTGATCAGGGCGGACACTGAAGCTTTCTTT. It translates to CASSLIRADTEAFF.